This is a list of T cell receptor beta chains from one sample in a study of cytomegalovirus exposure and HLA in healthy donors. Libraries were prepared by immunoSEQ multiplex PCR; TCRdb keeps only in-frame clonotypes and omits some of them. The profile shows approximately 110,000 clones, 70% to 80% of them singletons. Input material: PBMCs. These receptor sequences come from a woman aged 35 to 49 in good health and CMV-seropositive. CDR3s include the opening cysteine and the closing phenylalanine or tryptophan. The D gene is left open where the match is weak. Clone size, where shown, is once, few, many, or a class for clones that have expanded.

>.|TRBV7-2|TRBD1|TRBJ2-7
TGTGCCAGCAGGTTAGACAGGGGTAGATACGAGCAGTACTTC
CASRLDRGRYEQYF
>.|TRBV6-6|TRBD2|TRBJ2-1
TGTGCCAGCAGGACCGGGACTAGGAGAGATGAGCAGTTCTTC
CASRTGTRRDEQFF
>.|TRBV10-2|TRBD1|TRBJ2-5
TGCGCCAGCAGTGATATGGCAGGGGGTGAGACCCAGTACTTC
CASSDMAGGETQYF
>.|TRBV10-2|TRBD2|TRBJ2-1
TGCGCCAGCTTAAAGCGGGGGGCCTACAATGAGCAGTTCTTC
CASLKRGAYNEQFF
>.|TRBV7-2|.|TRBJ2-7
TGTGCCAGCAGCCCAGACCGAGGCTCCTACGAGCAGTACTTC
CASSPDRGSYEQYF
>.|TRBV6-5|.|TRBJ1-5
TGTGCCAGCAGTTACCGGGGTTACAATCAGCCCCAGCATTTT
CASSYRGYNQPQHF
>few|TRBV2|.|TRBJ1-1
TGTGCCAGCAGTGAACAGGGGAACACTGAAGCTTTCTTT
CASSEQGNTEAFF
>.|TRBV9|TRBD1|TRBJ2-3
TGTGCCAGCAGCGTAGACCCCCAGGGGGCCGATACGCAGTATTTT
CASSVDPQGADTQYF
>.|TRBV2|TRBD2|TRBJ2-7
TGTGCCACCGGGACTAGCGGGGGCTCCTCCTACGAGCAGTACTTC
CATGTSGGSSYEQYF
>.|TRBV29-1|.|TRBJ2-7
TGCAGCGCACGGGGGGCGGCAACCTACGAGCAGTACTTC
CSARGAATYEQYF
>.|TRBV7-2|TRBD1|TRBJ1-5
TGTGCCAGCAGCAGGGGGGCAGGGGGGAGCAATCAGCCCCAGCATTTT
CASSRGAGGSNQPQHF
>once|TRBV29-1|TRBD1|TRBJ1-3
TGCAGCGTTGTGAAACAGGGGGTAGGAAACACCATATATTTT
CSVVKQGVGNTIYF
>.|TRBV27|.|TRBJ1-2
TGTGCCAGCAGTATGACAGACGCACTAAACTATGGCTACACCTTC
CASSMTDALNYGYTF
>.|TRBV7-2|.|TRBJ2-3
TGTGCCAGCAGCCCATGGGGGGGCCCCCAAGATACGCAGTATTTT
CASSPWGGPQDTQYF
>.|TRBV2|.|TRBJ1-5
TGTGCCAGCAGTGTCGAGACTTCCGGCGGGCAGCCCCAGCATTTT
CASSVETSGGQPQHF
>.|TRBV7-9|TRBD1|TRBJ2-5
TGTGCCAGCAGCTTAGGACGACAGGGGTGGCAAGAGACCCAGTACTTC
CASSLGRQGWQETQYF
>.|TRBV5-1|.|TRBJ1-5
TGCGCCAGCAGCTTGGACACTACCAATCAGCCCCAGCATTTT
CASSLDTTNQPQHF
>.|TRBV4-3|TRBD1|TRBJ1-3
TGCGCCAGCAGCCAAGATTCTCGGGACAGGGGAGGAAACACCATATATTTT
CASSQDSRDRGGNTIYF
>.|TRBV27|.|TRBJ2-4
TGTGCCAGCGGACAGTTCCGAAACATTCAGTACTTC
CASGQFRNIQYF
>few|TRBV6-5|TRBD2|TRBJ2-3
TGTGCCAGCAGTTACTCGGCTAGCGGGGAATCAGATACGCAGTATTTT
CASSYSASGESDTQYF